There are a few counts of the clone carrying this T cell receptor (beta chain). Its antigen is not identified. The data stem from a study of T-cell memory formation after mild COVID-19. V was pared by 5 bases and J by 3 bases, with 10 bases between. CDR3 length equals 14 residues. MiXCR, run by TCRdb on the 5' RACE reads, gives a single entry per CDR3 protein. The profile shows some 180,000 distinct CDR3 sequences, approximately 18% of them singletons. Study-wide results and caveats: Those CD4+ clones that contracted were mainly in CM and EM (CD8+ ones in EMRA).

Sequencing used PBMCs or a T cell subset sorted from them (not recorded which). The chain has TRBV12-3 or TRBV12-4 and TRBJ1-4, with D possibly matching TRBD1 (6 bases). This clonotype was sampled from a man aged 18 to 29 who had mild COVID-19 (a few samples of this study predate the infection). Cell type and time point are not known. The CDR3 DNA reads as TGTGCCAGCAGTCCACAGGGTTCTAATGAAAAACTGTTTTTT. It specifies CASSPQGSNEKLFF.